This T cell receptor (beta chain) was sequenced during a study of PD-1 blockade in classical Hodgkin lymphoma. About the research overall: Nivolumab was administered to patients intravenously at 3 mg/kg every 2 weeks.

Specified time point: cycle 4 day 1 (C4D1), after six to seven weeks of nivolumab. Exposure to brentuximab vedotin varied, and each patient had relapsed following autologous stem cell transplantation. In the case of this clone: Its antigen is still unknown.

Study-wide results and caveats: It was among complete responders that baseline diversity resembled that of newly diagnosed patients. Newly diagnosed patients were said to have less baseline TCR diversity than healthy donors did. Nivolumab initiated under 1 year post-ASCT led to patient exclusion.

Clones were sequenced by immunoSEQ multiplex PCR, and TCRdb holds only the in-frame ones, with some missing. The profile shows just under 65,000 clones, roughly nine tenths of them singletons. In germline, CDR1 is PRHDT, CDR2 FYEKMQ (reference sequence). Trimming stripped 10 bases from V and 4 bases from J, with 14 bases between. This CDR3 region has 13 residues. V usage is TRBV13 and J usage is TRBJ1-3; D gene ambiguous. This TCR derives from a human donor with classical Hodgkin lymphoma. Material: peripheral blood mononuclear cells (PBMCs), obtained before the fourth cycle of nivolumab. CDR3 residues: CATQARLGNTIYF. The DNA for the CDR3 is TGTGCCACCCAGGCGCGTTTGGGAAACACCATATATTTT.